Shown below are 6 T cell receptor beta chains from a single sample sequenced in a study of OX40 agonist ivuxolimab in advanced cancers. Sequencing was performed with immunoSEQ multiplex PCR; in TCRdb, only in-frame clones are kept and a portion is missing. In the table there are more than 40,000 clones, 82% of which are singletons. Material: CD4+ or CD8+ T cells sorted from blood, obtained in a trial of the OX40 agonist ivuxolimab. Receptors were obtained from an adult with an advanced solid tumor such as melanoma, head and neck, liver or kidney cancer.

This clone has a handful of counts. V and J are TRBV6-4 and TRBJ1-2; TRBD1 agrees at 10 bases. The V segment lost 5 bases and the J segment 0 bases; nucleotides outside the gene matches: 12. This CDR3 is 18 amino acids long. Germline lookup yields CDR1 MRHNA and CDR2 SNTAGT. The CDR3 protein is CASSPHGTGARANYGYTF. For the CDR3, the DNA is TGTGCCAGCAGTCCCCACGGGACAGGGGCCCGAGCTAACTATGGCTACACCTTC.

The J gene is TRBJ1-2, the V gene TRBV7-9; D gene unclear. The CDR3 runs to 15 residues. Per germline, CDR1 SEHNR and CDR2 FQNEAQ (reference sequence). V lost 5 bases and J 8 bases, leaving 21 bases between the germline ends. The CDR3 bases are TGTGCCAGCAGCGAACGGAGACGGGAGCAAAGGGGCTACACCTTC. It encodes CASSERRREQRGYTF. The entire variable domain, with the rest obtained from reference TRBV7-9 and TRBJ1-2, is as follows: DTGVSQNPRHKITKRGQNVTFRCDPISEHNRLYWYRQTLGQGPEFLTYFQNEAQLEKSRLLSDRFSAERPKGSFSTLEIQRTEQGDSAMYLCASSERRREQRGYTFGSGTRLTVV.

The J gene is TRBJ1-1, the V gene TRBV12-5; D gene uncertain. The germline V gene has CDR1 LGHNT and CDR2 FRNRAP. V lost 7 bases to trimming and J lost 3 bases, with 6 bases between them. The CDR3 length is 11 residues. CDR3: CASAPDTEAFF. DNA for the CDR3: TGTGCTAGTGCCCCTGACACTGAAGCTTTCTTT.

V gene TRBV6-6 combines with J gene TRBJ2-7; D is ambiguous. V dropped 2 bases and J dropped 5 bases, with 16 bases sitting between them. The CDR3 length is 15 residues. Germline V gives CDR1 MNHNY, CDR2 SVGAGI (reference sequence). Written as DNA, the CDR3 is TGTGCCAGCAGTTACACCGGGCGAGATAAAGACGAGCAGTACTTC. Its translation: CASSYTGRDKDEQYF.

This clone was seen a single time. The chain is built from TRBV6-5 and TRBJ1-2; D remains ambiguous. The V gene lost 6 bases and the J gene lost 4 bases, with 6 bases spanning the gap. Germline V CDR1 and CDR2: MNHEY, SVGAGI. The CDR3 consists of 11 residues. The CDR3 is CASSRIYGYTF. The CDR3 DNA is TGTGCCAGCAGCAGGATCTATGGCTACACCTTC.

This clone came up a few times. The chain employs TRBV30 and TRBJ1-6, with D possibly matching TRBD1 (5 bases). V was cut by 1 base and J by 9 bases, with 10 bases left in between. The CDR3 length is 13 residues. Germline V lookup: CDR1 GTSNPN, CDR2 SVGIG (reference sequence). DNA of the CDR3: TGTGCCTGGAGTGGACAGAAGGGTTCACCCCTCCACTTT. Amino acids: CAWSGQKGSPLHF.